These 10 T cell receptor beta chains share one sample of origin, sequenced in a study of T-cell reconstitution after alpha-beta-depleted transplantation in children. Unique molecular identifiers were built into the TCRbeta library. TCRdb passed the PCR reads through MiXCR, listing each CDR3 protein once. The sample carries about 270,000 distinct CDR3 sequences, 9.5% to 10% recorded once. Sequencing was performed on PBMCs from the stem cell graft donor, taken from the stem cell graft. The receptor set was obtained from a human donor who donated a stem cell graft to a child with SCID.

This clonotype was detected ten times or more. The V gene is TRBV4-1, the J gene TRBJ2-3, with D possibly being TRBD2 (7 bases). Germline lookup yields CDR1 MGHRA and CDR2 YSYEKL. V was shortened by 5 bases and J by 6 bases, with 18 bases between the two germline ends. This CDR3 region has 15 residues. The CDR3 protein is CASSSMGGPYDTQYF. Written as DNA, the CDR3 is TGCGCCAGCAGCTCTATGGGGGGGCCATATGATACGCAGTATTTT.

This clonotype was counted between two and nine times. The chain combines TRBV5-5 with TRBJ2-7; D could derive from TRBD1 or TRBD2 (6 bases each). The V and J ends lost 1 base and 2 bases respectively, with 13 bases between them. This CDR3 has 15 residues. Germline assignment: CDR1 SGHKS and CDR2 YYEKEE (reference sequence). The CDR3 nucleotides are TGTGCCAGCAGCTTGTTAGCGGACAGCACCTACGAGCAGTACTTC. Its protein is CASSLLADSTYEQYF.

This clonotype was seen repeatedly, ten times or more. The chain uses TRBV9 and TRBJ2-5, with 8 bases that match TRBD2. This CDR3 contains 16 residues. V was pared by 0 bases and J by 5 bases, with 9 bases of the junction left unmatched. Germline loops: CDR1 SGDLS, CDR2 YYNGEE. The CDR3 protein is CASSVGEAGVGETQYF. The DNA of the CDR3 is TGTGCCAGCAGCGTAGGCGAAGCGGGGGTCGGGGAGACCCAGTACTTC.

This clonotype was counted between two and nine times. CDR3 sequence reads: CASSLVGGWRPRRQPPYEQYF. CDR3 bases: TGTGCCAGCAGCTTAGTGGGAGGATGGAGGCCTCGCAGGCAGCCTCCCTACGAGCAGTACTTC. The J gene is TRBJ2-7, the V gene TRBV11-1, with a possible D match to TRBD2 (6 bases). This CDR3 is 21 amino acids long. Germline CDR1 reads SGHAT; CDR2 reads FQDESV (reference sequence). The ends were cut back, 1 base at V and 2 bases at J, with 30 bases in the middle.

This clonotype was seen a handful of times. The rearrangement links TRBV3-1 to TRBJ2-7, with D tentatively TRBD1 (5 bases). The CDR3 consists of 15 residues. Germline loops: CDR1 LGHDT, CDR2 YNNKEL (reference sequence). Between the trimmed V and J ends, which lost 0 bases and 3 bases, there was a span of 12 bases. CDR3 DNA: TGTGCCAGCAGCCAAGATCCCAGGGATTTCTACGAGCAGTACTTC. Translating gives CASSQDPRDFYEQYF.

V gene TRBV9 combines with J gene TRBJ2-5; possibly TRBD1 for D (5 bases). The length of the CDR3 is 15 residues. V was shortened by 4 bases and J by 0 bases, with 13 bases between the two germline ends. CDR1 is SGDLS and CDR2 is YYNGEE in the germline V gene. The CDR3 is CASSPRGAYQETQYF. Here the CDR3 DNA reads TGTGCCAGCAGCCCTAGGGGCGCCTACCAAGAGACCCAGTACTTC.

This clonotype turned up a few times. The chain links TRBV29-1 to TRBJ1-1, with 8 positions matching TRBD1. There are 14 residues in the CDR3. Trimming cost V 6 bases and J 5 bases; bases outside gene matches: 11. Germline assignment: CDR1 SQVTM and CDR2 ANQGSEA. The CDR3 region has the DNA TGCAGCGTGACAGGGGCAAGATTGAGGACTGAAGCTTTCTTT. Residues: CSVTGARLRTEAFF.

This clonotype was counted at least ten times. The V and J genes are TRBV18 and TRBJ1-2, with 8 bases matching TRBD1. The CDR3 is 14 residues long. Germline CDR1 reads KGHSH; CDR2 reads LQKENI. After removal of 4 bases from V and 8 bases from J, the junction contained 9 bases not matched to a gene. The CDR3 sequence: CASSLMQGAEGYTF. The CDR3 DNA reads TGTGCCAGCTCACTAATGCAGGGGGCTGAGGGCTACACCTTC.

CDR3 bases: TGTGCCACCCAAAGGGATACGAGCTCCTATAATTCACCCCTCCACTTT. It yields the protein CATQRDTSSYNSPLHF. The chain joins TRBV7-9 to TRBJ1-6; D is ambiguous. The CDR3 has 16 residues. V lost 10 bases and J 0 bases, leaving 16 bases between the germline ends. The germline V gene has CDR1 SEHNR and CDR2 FQNEAQ (reference sequence).

This clonotype was detected only a few times. CDR3 residues: CSASGGSGGYTF. For the CDR3, the DNA is TGCAGTGCTAGTGGGGGATCTGGTGGCTACACCTTC. V is TRBV20-1 and J is TRBJ1-2, with D possibly matching TRBD1 (5 bases). From germline, CDR1 is DFQATT and CDR2 SNEGSKA (reference sequence). The V gene lost 3 bases and the J gene lost 7 bases, with 12 bases spanning the gap. The CDR3 extends over 12 amino acids.